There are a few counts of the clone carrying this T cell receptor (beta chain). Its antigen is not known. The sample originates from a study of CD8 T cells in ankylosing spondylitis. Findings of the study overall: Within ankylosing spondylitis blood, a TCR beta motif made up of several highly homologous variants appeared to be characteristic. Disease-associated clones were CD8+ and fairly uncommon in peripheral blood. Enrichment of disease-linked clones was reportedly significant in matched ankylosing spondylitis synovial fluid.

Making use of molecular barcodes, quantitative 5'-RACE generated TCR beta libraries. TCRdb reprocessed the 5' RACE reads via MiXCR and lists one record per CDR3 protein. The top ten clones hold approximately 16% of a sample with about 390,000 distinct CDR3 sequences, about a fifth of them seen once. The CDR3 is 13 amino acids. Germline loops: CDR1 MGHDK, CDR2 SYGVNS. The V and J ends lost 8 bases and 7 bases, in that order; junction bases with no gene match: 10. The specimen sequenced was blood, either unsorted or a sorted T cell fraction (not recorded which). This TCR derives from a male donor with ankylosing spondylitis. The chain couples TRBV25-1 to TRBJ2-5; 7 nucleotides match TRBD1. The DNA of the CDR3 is TGTGCCAGCTCAAGACAGGGTATAGGGACCCAGTACTTC. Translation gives CASSRQGIGTQYF.